The clone carrying this TCR beta chain was seen ten or more times. This sample was taken from a study of human T cells and chemical hapten exposure. Study summary: Chiefly women, the patients showed alopecia areata, totalis or universalis.

The library labeled individual cDNA molecules by adding unique molecular identifiers to them. MiXCR was run by TCRdb on the RACE reads, yielding one entry per CDR3 protein. The table lists 270,000 or so distinct CDR3 sequences, 7.5% to 8% of them singletons. Trimming at V came to 10 bases and at J to 9 bases, leaving 10 bases not matched to a gene. The germline CDR1 and CDR2 sequences are MNHEY and SVGEGT. The CDR3 sequence is 13 residues long. Regarding time point: pre-sensitization, week 0. Stated treatment: therapeutic diphenylcyclopropenone sensitization with weekly scalp DPC. This clonotype was sampled from a man aged 18 to 35 with alopecia areata. Some clones in this sample may be carry-over from other donors' samples. This sequence joins TRBV6-2 or TRBV6-3 and TRBJ2-1, with 9 bases aligning to TRBD1. Source: whole blood, taken in connection with sensitization to the hapten diphenylcyclopropenone (DPC). Here the CDR3 DNA reads TGTGCCACAAGGACAGGGGTGGTTGTTGAGCAGTTCTTC. Translated, it gives CATRTGVVVEQFF.